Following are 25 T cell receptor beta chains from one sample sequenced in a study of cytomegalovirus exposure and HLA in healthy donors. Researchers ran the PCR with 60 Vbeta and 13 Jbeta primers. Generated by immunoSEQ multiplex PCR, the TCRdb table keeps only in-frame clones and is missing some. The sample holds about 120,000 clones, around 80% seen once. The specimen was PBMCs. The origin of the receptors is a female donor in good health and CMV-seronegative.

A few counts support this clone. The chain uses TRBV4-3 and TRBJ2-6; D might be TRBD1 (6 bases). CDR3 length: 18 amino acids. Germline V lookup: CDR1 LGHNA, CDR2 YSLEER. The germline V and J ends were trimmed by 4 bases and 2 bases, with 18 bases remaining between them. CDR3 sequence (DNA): TGCGCCAGCAGCCGTCATAACAGGGTCGATGCTGGGGCCAACGTCCTGACTTTC. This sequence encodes CASSRHNRVDAGANVLTF.

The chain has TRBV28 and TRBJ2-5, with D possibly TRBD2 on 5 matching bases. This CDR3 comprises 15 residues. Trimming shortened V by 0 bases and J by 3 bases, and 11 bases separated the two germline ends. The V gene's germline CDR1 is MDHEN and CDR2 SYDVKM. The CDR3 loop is CASSLWGVGKETQYF. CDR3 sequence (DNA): TGTGCCAGCAGTTTATGGGGAGTCGGAAAAGAGACCCAGTACTTC.

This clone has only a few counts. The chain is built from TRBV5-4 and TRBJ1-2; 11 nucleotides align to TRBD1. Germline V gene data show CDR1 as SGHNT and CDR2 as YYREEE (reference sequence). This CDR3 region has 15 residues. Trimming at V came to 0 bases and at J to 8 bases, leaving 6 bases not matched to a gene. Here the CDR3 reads CASSLVGQGAEGYTF. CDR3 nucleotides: TGTGCCAGCAGCTTGGTTGGACAGGGGGCGGAGGGCTACACCTTC.

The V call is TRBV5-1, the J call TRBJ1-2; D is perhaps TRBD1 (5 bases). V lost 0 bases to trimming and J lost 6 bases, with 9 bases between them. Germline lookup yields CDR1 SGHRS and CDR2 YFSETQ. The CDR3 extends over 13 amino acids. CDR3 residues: CASSLARDDGYTF. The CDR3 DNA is TGCGCCAGCAGCTTGGCCAGGGATGATGGCTACACCTTC.

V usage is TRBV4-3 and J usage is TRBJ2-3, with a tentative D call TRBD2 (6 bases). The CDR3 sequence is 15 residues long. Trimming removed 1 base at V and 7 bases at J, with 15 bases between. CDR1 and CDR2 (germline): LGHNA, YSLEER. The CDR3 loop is CASSQGMAGRYTQYF. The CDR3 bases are TGCGCCAGCAGCCAAGGGATGGCAGGGAGGTATACGCAGTATTTT.

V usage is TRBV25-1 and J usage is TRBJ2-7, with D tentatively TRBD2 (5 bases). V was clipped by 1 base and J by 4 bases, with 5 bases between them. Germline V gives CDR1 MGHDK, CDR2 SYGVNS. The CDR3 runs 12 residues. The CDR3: CASSESGYEQYF. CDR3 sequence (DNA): TGTGCCAGCAGTGAATCGGGATACGAGCAGTACTTC.

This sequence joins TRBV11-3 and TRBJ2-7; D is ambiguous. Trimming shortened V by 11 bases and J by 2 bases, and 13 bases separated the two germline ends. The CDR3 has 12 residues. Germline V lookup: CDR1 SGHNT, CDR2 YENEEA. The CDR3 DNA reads TGTGCCCGTGTGGGCAGACCCTACGAGCAGTACTTC. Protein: CARVGRPYEQYF.

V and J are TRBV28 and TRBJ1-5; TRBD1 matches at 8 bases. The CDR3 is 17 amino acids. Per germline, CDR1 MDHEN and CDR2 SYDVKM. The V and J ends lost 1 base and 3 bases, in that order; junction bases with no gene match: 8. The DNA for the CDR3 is TGTGCCAGCAGTTTATTGCCAGGGGGCGTCTTCAATCAGCCCCAGCATTTT. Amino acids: CASSLLPGGVFNQPQHF.

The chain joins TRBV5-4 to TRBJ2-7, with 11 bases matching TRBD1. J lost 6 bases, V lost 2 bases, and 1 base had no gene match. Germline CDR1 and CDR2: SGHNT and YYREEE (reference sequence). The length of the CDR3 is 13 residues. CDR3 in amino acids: CASSLGTGGEQYF. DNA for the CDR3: TGTGCCAGCAGCTTAGGGACAGGGGGCGAGCAGTACTTC.

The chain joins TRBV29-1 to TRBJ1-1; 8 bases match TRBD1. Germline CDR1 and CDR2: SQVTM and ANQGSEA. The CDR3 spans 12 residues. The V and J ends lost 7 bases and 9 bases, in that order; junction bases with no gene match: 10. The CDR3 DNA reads TGCAGCGCTACCGGGACAGGATGGAAAGCTTTCTTT. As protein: CSATGTGWKAFF.

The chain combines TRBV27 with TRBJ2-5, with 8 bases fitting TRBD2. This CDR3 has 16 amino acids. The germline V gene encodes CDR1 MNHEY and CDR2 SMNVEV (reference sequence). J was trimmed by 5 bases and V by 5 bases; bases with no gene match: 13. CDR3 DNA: TGTGCCAGCAGTGGGGGAGCGGGAGAGTTTGGTGAGACCCAGTACTTC. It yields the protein CASSGGAGEFGETQYF.

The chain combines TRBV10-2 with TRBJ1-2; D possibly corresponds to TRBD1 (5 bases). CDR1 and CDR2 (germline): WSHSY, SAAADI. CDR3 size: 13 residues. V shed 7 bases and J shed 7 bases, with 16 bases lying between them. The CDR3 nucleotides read TGCGCCAGCACCCCTTCAGGGTTGCGTGGCTACACCTTC. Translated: CASTPSGLRGYTF.

This CDR3 reads CASSLATVPEAFF. DNA for the CDR3: TGTGCCAGCAGCTTGGCCACGGTCCCTGAAGCTTTCTTT. V and J are TRBV5-8 and TRBJ1-1, with no clear D. Germline V gene data show CDR1 as SGHTS and CDR2 as YDEGEE. Trimming pared 0 bases from V and 6 bases from J, leaving 9 bases between. CDR3 length: 13 amino acids.

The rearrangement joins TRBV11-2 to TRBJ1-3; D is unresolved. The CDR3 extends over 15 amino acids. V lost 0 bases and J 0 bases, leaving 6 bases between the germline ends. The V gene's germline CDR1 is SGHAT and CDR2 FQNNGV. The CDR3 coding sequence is TGTGCCAGCAGCTTAGATGGCAGCTCTGGAAACACCATATATTTT. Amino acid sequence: CASSLDGSSGNTIYF.

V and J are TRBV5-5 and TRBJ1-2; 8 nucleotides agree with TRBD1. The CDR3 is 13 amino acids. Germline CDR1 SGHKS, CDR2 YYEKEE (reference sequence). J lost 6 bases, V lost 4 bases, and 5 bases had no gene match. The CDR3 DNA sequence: TGTGCCAGCAGCCAGGACAGGGTAGATGGCTACACCTTC. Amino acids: CASSQDRVDGYTF.

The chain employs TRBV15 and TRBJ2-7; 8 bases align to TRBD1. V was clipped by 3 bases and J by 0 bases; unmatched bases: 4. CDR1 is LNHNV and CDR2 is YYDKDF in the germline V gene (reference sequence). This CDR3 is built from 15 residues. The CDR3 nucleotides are TGTGCCACCAGCAGGTCCGGGACAGGCTCCTACGAGCAGTACTTC. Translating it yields CATSRSGTGSYEQYF.

The CDR3 DNA reads TGTGCCAGCAGCTCGACTAGCGGAAGACGGACCGGGGAGCTGTTTTTT. Its protein is CASSSTSGRRTGELFF. V is TRBV5-4 and J is TRBJ2-2; 9 bases map to TRBD2. Germline lookup yields CDR1 SGHNT and CDR2 YYREEE (reference sequence). The CDR3 spans 16 residues. V trimming: 3 bases; J trimming: 5 bases; junction bases outside the gene matches: 8.

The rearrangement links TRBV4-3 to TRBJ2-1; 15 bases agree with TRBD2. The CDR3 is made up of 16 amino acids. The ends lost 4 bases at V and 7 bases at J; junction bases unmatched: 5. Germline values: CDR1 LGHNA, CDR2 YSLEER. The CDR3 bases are TGCGCCAGCAGCCGTGTCGGGACTAGCGGGAGGAATGAGCAGTTCTTC. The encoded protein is CASSRVGTSGRNEQFF.

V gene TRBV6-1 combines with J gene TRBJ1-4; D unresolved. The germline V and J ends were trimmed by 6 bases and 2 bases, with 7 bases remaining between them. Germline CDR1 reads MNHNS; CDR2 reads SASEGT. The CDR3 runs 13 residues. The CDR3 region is CASRRSTNEKLFF. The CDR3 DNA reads TGTGCCAGCAGACGGTCCACTAATGAAAAACTGTTTTTT.

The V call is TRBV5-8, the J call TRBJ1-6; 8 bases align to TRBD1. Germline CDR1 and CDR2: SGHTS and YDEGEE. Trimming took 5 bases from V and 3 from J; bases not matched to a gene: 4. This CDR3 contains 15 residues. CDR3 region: CASRVGTGYNSPLHF. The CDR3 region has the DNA TGTGCCAGCAGGGTCGGGACAGGCTATAATTCACCCCTCCACTTT.

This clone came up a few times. The CDR3 is CASTPDRAEGYTF. The CDR3 DNA reads as TGTGCCAGCACCCCAGACAGGGCGGAGGGCTACACCTTC. The chain combines TRBV28 with TRBJ1-2; 7 bases match TRBD1. The germline gives CDR1 MDHEN, CDR2 SYDVKM. Trimming removed 7 bases from V and 8 bases from J; junction bases left unmatched: 10. The CDR3 length is 13 residues.

CDR3: CSVRGLAVTHRSDNEQFF. The CDR3 DNA reads TGCAGCGTCCGGGGACTAGCGGTAACACACCGAAGCGACAATGAGCAGTTCTTC. The rearrangement links TRBV29-1 to TRBJ2-1, with 11 nucleotides matching TRBD2. Unmatched junction bases numbered 18, after V lost 6 bases and J lost 5 bases. The CDR3 has 18 amino acids. Germline loops: CDR1 SQVTM, CDR2 ANQGSEA.

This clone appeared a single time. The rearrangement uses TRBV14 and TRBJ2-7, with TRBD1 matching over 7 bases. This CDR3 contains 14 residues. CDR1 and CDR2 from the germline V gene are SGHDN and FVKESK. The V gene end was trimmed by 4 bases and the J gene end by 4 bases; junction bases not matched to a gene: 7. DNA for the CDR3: TGTGCCAGCAGCCCATACGGGACAGAATACGAGCAGTACTTC. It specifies CASSPYGTEYEQYF.

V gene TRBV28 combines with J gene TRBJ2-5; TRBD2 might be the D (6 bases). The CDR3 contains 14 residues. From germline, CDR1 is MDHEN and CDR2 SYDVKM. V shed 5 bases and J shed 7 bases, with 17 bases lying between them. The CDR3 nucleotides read TGTGCCAGCAGTCTAGGAGGGAGAATGGCGACCCAGTACTTC. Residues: CASSLGGRMATQYF.

The CDR3 DNA follows: TGTGCCAGCAGCCTTAAGTCGGGTGAAAAACTGTTTTTT. Its protein product is CASSLKSGEKLFF. J is TRBJ1-4 and V is TRBV7-2; the D is unclear. Germline values: CDR1 SGHTA, CDR2 FQGNSA. V lost 5 bases and J lost 7, with 11 bases in between. This CDR3 contains 13 residues. The entire variable domain, with the rest obtained from reference TRBV7-2 and TRBJ1-4, is as follows: GAGVSQSPSNKVTEKGKDVELRCDPISGHTALYWYRQSLGQGLEFLIYFQGNSAPDKSGLPSDRFSAERTGGSVSTLTIQRTQQEDSAVYLCASSLKSGEKLFFGSGTQLSVL.